The sequence of this T cell receptor beta chain was determined in a study of T cells in Graves' hyperthyroidism and ophthalmopathy. A patient was excluded if there was uncontrolled infection, other autoimmune disease, pregnancy or lactation. Amplified TCR beta CDR3 regions came from RNA transcripts. With the HTBI primer set, the TCR CDR3 went through a first round of RT-PCR. TCRdb reprocessed the multiplex PCR reads via MiXCR and lists one record per CDR3 protein. The data hold hundreds of thousands of distinct CDR3 sequences, with roughly a quarter observed a single time. Findings and caveats of the study: For ophthalmopathy, model prediction preceded onset by a median about 6.2 months. Most thyroid clonotypes expanded above 0.001 appeared in blood too.

At least ten counts were recorded for this clonotype. As yet, its antigen is unknown. The TCR originated in a woman in her thirties with Graves' ophthalmopathy. Material: blood.

The CDR3 DNA sequence: TGCAGTGCTAGAGTGGCCGGGCAGCCCCAGCATTTT. Its translation: CSARVAGQPQHF. The gene calls are TRBV20-1 and TRBJ1-5; D gene ambiguous. Per germline, CDR1 DFQATT and CDR2 SNEGSKA (reference sequence). V lost 1 base and J lost 7, with 8 bases in between. The CDR3 contains 12 residues.